This T cell receptor beta chain was identified during a study of blood T cell repertoires in COVID-19. The overall study: The United States, Italy and Spain provided the acute and convalescent COVID-19 samples. T cells, B-cell-depleted T cells, or PBMCs supplied cDNA or gDNA.

This clone occurred once. Per the germline V gene, CDR1 is LNHDA and CDR2 is SQIVND (reference sequence). V dropped 1 base and J dropped 6 bases, with 13 bases sitting between them. This CDR3 is 14 amino acids long. As handled by the study authors: Cell counts per sample came from amplifying reference gene primers. The table came from immunoSEQ multiplex PCR; TCRdb's copy has only in-frame clones and leaves some out. Clonal size and the V and J genes are those of that table, whereas D and trimming came from the DNA. Among about 200,000 clones listed, roughly four fifths were seen once. The sample taken for sequencing was peripheral blood. The TCR originated in a man in his fifties who had recovered from COVID-19. This chain joins TRBV19 and TRBJ2-7; TRBD2 might be the D (6 bases). In nucleotides, the CDR3 is TGTGCCAGTAGTATAGCGCGGGATAACCTCGAGCAGTACTTC. Its translation: CASSIARDNLEQYF.